The rows below give T cell receptor beta chains drawn from one sample of a study of blood T cell repertoires in COVID-19. Sequencing used immunoSEQ multiplex PCR; TCRdb keeps in-frame clones, though not all of them. The sample includes about 200,000 clones, less than 90% of them seen just once. The sequencing input was peripheral blood. The receptors were sampled from a woman in her forties or fifties with acute or convalescent COVID-19. The CDR3 runs from the conserved cysteine through the conserved F or W. Each record gives: clone size, J gene, V gene, D gene, CDR3 DNA, CDR3 protein. A D gene is named only where the DNA matches it firmly. Expanded clones get a size class; other rows say once, few or many, or leave the size out.

-	TRBJ1-2	TRBV29-1	-	TGCAGCGTTGTTGGCGGAAGCCTAAGTTCGGGAGGCTACACCTTC	CSVVGGSLSSGGYTF
-	TRBJ2-1	TRBV20-1	-	TGCAGTGCTCACAGCTACAATGAGCAGTTCTTC	CSAHSYNEQFF
-	TRBJ2-3	TRBV6-5	TRBD1	TGTGCCACCAAAACGGGACAGACGACAGATACGCAGTATTTT	CATKTGQTTDTQYF
-	TRBJ2-1	TRBV18	-	TGTGCCAGCTCACCTTCTAGCTATGAGCAGTTCTTC	CASSPSSYEQFF
-	TRBJ2-1	TRBV18	-	TGTGCCAGCTCAACGACTAGAGATGAGCAGTTCTTC	CASSTTRDEQFF
-	TRBJ2-3	TRBV3-1/TRBV3-2	TRBD2	TGTGCCAGCAGCCAAGGGGGGAGGGCAGATACGCAGTATTTT	CASSQGGRADTQYF
-	TRBJ2-3	TRBV5-1	TRBD2	TGCGCCAGCAGCTCTGGACTAGAGACAGATACGCAGTATTTT	CASSSGLETDTQYF
-	TRBJ2-1	TRBV5-1	TRBD2	TGCGCCAGCAGCTCCTTGACTAGCGGGAGCTCCTACAATGAGCAGTTCTTC	CASSSLTSGSSYNEQFF
-	TRBJ2-5	TRBV5-1	-	TGCGCCAGCAGCTTGCAATTGGAGACCCAGTACTTC	CASSLQLETQYF
once	TRBJ2-5	TRBV11-2	TRBD2	TGTGCCAGCAGCTTAGGTACTAGCGGGAGGGCAGAGACCCAGTACTTC	CASSLGTSGRAETQYF
-	TRBJ2-1	TRBV10-2	-	TGCGCCAGCAGTGAGTCGAAGGGGCTAGCGCTGCGGAATGAGCAGTTCTTC	CASSESKGLALRNEQFF
-	TRBJ1-1	TRBV7-2	-	TGTGCCAGCAGCCTTCAGGAGGGGACTGAAGCTTTCTTT	CASSLQEGTEAFF
-	TRBJ2-1	TRBV7-2	-	TGTGCCAGCAGCTCGGCCGCCCGGGATGAGCAGTTCTTC	CASSSAARDEQFF
-	TRBJ2-7	TRBV6-5	-	TGTGCCAGCAGATCGACAGGGAGGACCTACGAGCAGTACTTC	CASRSTGRTYEQYF
-	TRBJ1-3	TRBV10-3	TRBD1	TGTGCCACAGGGGAGACAGGGGATGGAAACACCATATATTTT	CATGETGDGNTIYF
-	TRBJ2-5	TRBV7-6	-	TGTGCCAGCAGCCCGCGGGATGAGGAGACCCAGTACTTC	CASSPRDEETQYF
-	TRBJ1-2	TRBV7-8	TRBD1	TGTGCCAGCAGCGTACAGGGGGCACGAGGCTACACCTTC	CASSVQGARGYTF
-	TRBJ2-7	TRBV25-1	TRBD2	TGTGCTCCCAATTGCCAGCGGGGACGGTGCGAGCAGTACTTC	CAPNCQRGRCEQYF
-	TRBJ2-3	TRBV5-1	TRBD2	TGCGCCAGCAGCTCCTACCTCCTAGCGGGAGGAAGAGATACGCAGTATTTT	CASSSYLLAGGRDTQYF
-	TRBJ1-1	TRBV7-9	TRBD1	TGTGCCAGCAGCCCCCGAGGAGCAGGGGGCGTTGACACTGAAGCTTTCTTT	CASSPRGAGGVDTEAFF
-	TRBJ2-1	TRBV30	TRBD2	TGTGCCTGGAGCCCCTTGGCGCGGGAGGGAAAAAATGAGCAGTTCTTC	CAWSPLAREGKNEQFF
-	TRBJ1-4	TRBV7-9	-	TGTGCCAGCAGCCTCCTTCGACAGTCGGATACGACAACTAATGAAAAACTGTTTTTT	CASSLLRQSDTTTNEKLFF
-	TRBJ1-1	TRBV6-2/TRBV6-3	-	TGTGCCAGCAGTTACTCGAGCGTATGGAGGTTGAACACTGAAGCTTTCTTT	CASSYSSVWRLNTEAFF
-	TRBJ2-2	TRBV6-1	-	TGTGCCAGCAGTGAGTCTTCGGGCGGGGAGCTGTTTTTT	CASSESSGGELFF
once	TRBJ2-7	TRBV30	TRBD1	TGTGCCCCCACAGGGGGATCCTACGAGCAGTACTTC	CAPTGGSYEQYF
-	TRBJ1-2	TRBV6-5	TRBD1	TGTGCCAGCGGACAGGGGATCTATGGCTACACCTTC	CASGQGIYGYTF
-	TRBJ2-7	TRBV19	TRBD2	TGTGCCAGTAGTATCTTAGGGACTAGCGGCCCCTACGAGCAGTACTTC	CASSILGTSGPYEQYF
-	TRBJ1-2	TRBV19	TRBD1	TGTGCCAGTAGCCCCGGACAGGGGTCGCATGGCTACACCTTC	CASSPGQGSHGYTF
-	TRBJ2-2	TRBV7-9	TRBD2	TGTGCCAGCCGGGCTAGCGGGAGGGCCCTCGGGAACACCGGGGAGCTGTTTTTT	CASRASGRALGNTGELFF
-	TRBJ1-6	TRBV28	-	TGTGCCAGCAGTGGCCAGGCTATGAGTTCACCCCTCCACTTT	CASSGQAMSSPLHF
-	TRBJ2-1	TRBV7-9	TRBD2	TGTGCCAGCAGCCTAACCGGACTAGTCGATGAGCAGTTCTTC	CASSLTGLVDEQFF
-	TRBJ2-3	TRBV10-3	-	TGTGCCATCACGCTGGGCAGCACAGATACGCAGTATTTT	CAITLGSTDTQYF
-	TRBJ2-2	TRBV5-1	-	TGCGCCAGCAGCTTCGTCGGACCCGGACACGGGGAGCTGTTTTTT	CASSFVGPGHGELFF
few	TRBJ2-2	TRBV7-2	TRBD2	TGTGCCAGCAGCCTGAGACTAGCGGGAGGCACCGGGGAGCTGTTTTTT	CASSLRLAGGTGELFF
-	TRBJ2-1	TRBV23-1	-	TGCGCCAGCACCCTCCTACGCCAGGACTCTGTGGATGAGCAGTTCTTC	CASTLLRQDSVDEQFF
-	TRBJ1-2	TRBV24-1	-	TGTGCCACCAGTGCGAGGATAGGAAGCGCCGCTATGGAGGGCTACACCTTC	CATSARIGSAAMEGYTF
-	TRBJ2-5	TRBV7-7	TRBD2	TGTGCCAGCAGTCAAACCGGGACTAGCGCCTTCCAAGAGACCCAGTACTTC	CASSQTGTSAFQETQYF
-	TRBJ1-2	TRBV30	TRBD1	TGTGCCTGGAGACGACAGGGGGCGGGTGGTGGCTACACCTTC	CAWRRQGAGGGYTF
-	TRBJ1-1	TRBV28	-	TGTGCCAGCAGTCTTACCCTCAGGGGTGGCACTGAAGCTTTCTTT	CASSLTLRGGTEAFF
once	TRBJ2-7	TRBV7-9	TRBD1	TGTGCCAGCACGGGACAGGGTCTCGGCGAGCAGTACTTC	CASTGQGLGEQYF
-	TRBJ2-7	TRBV7-9	TRBD2	TGTGCCAGCAGCTGGGGGGGGAGCTCCTACGAGCAGTACTTC	CASSWGGSSYEQYF
-	TRBJ1-5	TRBV28	-	TGTGCCAGCAGTCCCCAATCAGGGGTCCAGCATTTT	CASSPQSGVQHF
-	TRBJ2-3	TRBV24-1	TRBD2	TGTGCCACCACCTCCCGGAGAGCGGGGTTCACAGATACGCAGTATTTT	CATTSRRAGFTDTQYF
-	TRBJ2-2	TRBV19	-	TGTGCCAGTAAGCGGGCCCCCACCGGGGAGCTGTTTTTT	CASKRAPTGELFF
-	TRBJ2-1	TRBV5-1	-	TGCGCCAGCAGCCCCTCGGAGAGCTCCTACAATGAGCAGTTCTTC	CASSPSESSYNEQFF
once	TRBJ2-3	TRBV5-6	-	TGTGCCAGCAGCACCGGGACTTCGGGCCGTGATACGCAGTATTTT	CASSTGTSGRDTQYF
-	TRBJ2-6	TRBV3-1/TRBV3-2	TRBD1	TGTGCCAGCAGCCAAGTACAGGGGAAATCTGGGGCCAACGTCCTGACTTTC	CASSQVQGKSGANVLTF
-	TRBJ1-5	TRBV10-3	TRBD1	TGTGCCATCAGTTCAGGGGGCGCAGGGCAGCCCCAGCATTTT	CAISSGGAGQPQHF
-	TRBJ1-2	TRBV9	-	TGTGCCAGCAGCGCCGACTGGGATGCGGGCTATGGCTACACCTTC	CASSADWDAGYGYTF
-	TRBJ1-1	TRBV2	-	TGTGCCATTGCGGGGGGTATGTTCGCTGAAGCTTTCTTT	CAIAGGMFAEAFF
-	TRBJ1-1	TRBV7-8	-	TGTGCCAGTCACCCACTAACCCCCAAGATGGCCACTGAAGCTTTCTTT	CASHPLTPKMATEAFF
-	TRBJ2-1	TRBV3-1/TRBV3-2	TRBD1	TGTGCCAGCAGCCAGGCGAATACAGGGGGCACGCGGTTCTTC	CASSQANTGGTRFF
-	TRBJ2-7	TRBV3-1/TRBV3-2	-	TGTGCCAGCAGCCAAGTTGGAGAGGGCCTCGACGAGCAGTACTTC	CASSQVGEGLDEQYF
-	TRBJ1-5	TRBV10-3	TRBD1	TGTGCCATCAGTGCCGGGACAGGTAATCAGCCCCAGCATTTT	CAISAGTGNQPQHF
-	TRBJ1-2	TRBV5-4	-	TGTGCCAGCAGCTTGGGGGCAGAGCCTAACTATGGCTACACCTTC	CASSLGAEPNYGYTF
-	TRBJ2-3	TRBV19	-	TGTGCCAGTAGTATAGACAACAGGGCGAATGGGGCGCAGTATTTT	CASSIDNRANGAQYF
-	TRBJ2-1	TRBV9	-	TGTGCCAGCAGCAGGCGGGGTGAGGGATGGGCCAATGAGCAGTTCTTC	CASSRRGEGWANEQFF
few	TRBJ2-7	TRBV3-1/TRBV3-2	-	TGTGCCAGCAGCGCACGGTCCTACGAGCAGTACTTC	CASSARSYEQYF
-	TRBJ1-4	TRBV7-6	TRBD1	TGTGCCAGCAGCTCGGAGGGACAGCTTAATGAAAAACTGTTTTTT	CASSSEGQLNEKLFF